This T cell receptor (beta chain) was recovered during a study of beta chain features in type 1 diabetes. Study results and caveats: Shortening of TCRB CDR3s, moderate but significant, appeared in all four CD4+ subsets of Type 1 diabetes patients. Reduced insertions and increased deletions marked VDJ junctions in type 1 diabetes patients. Researchers reported that naive, central memory and Treg TCRB repertoires appeared more similar in patients than in healthy donors.

V shed 1 base and J shed 6 bases, with 7 bases lying between them. Germline CDR1 and CDR2: SGHNT and YENEEA. The CDR3 has 12 residues. This clone has more than one count but fewer than ten. Antigen unknown. The authors reverse transcribed all of the isolated RNA, so sequencing captured expressed TCRB transcripts. Sequencing used immunoSEQ multiplex PCR; TCRdb keeps in-frame clones, though not all of them. In the table there are fewer than 300,000 clones, roughly 21% of which are singletons. Each donor gave one heparinised blood draw averaging around 120 mL. Staining for CD45RO/CCR7/CD25/CD127/CD95/CD27 allowed sorting of CD4+ naive, central memory, regulatory and stem cell-like memory cells.

The sequenced material came from naive CD4+ T cells from blood. The sequence was collected from a woman aged 35 to 49 with type 1 diabetes. The genes are TRBV11-3 and TRBJ2-7; D possibly corresponds to TRBD1 (5 bases). CDR3 protein: CASSLGQSEQYF. In nucleotides, the CDR3 is TGTGCCAGCAGCTTAGGACAGAGCGAGCAGTACTTC.